Listed here are 18 T cell receptor beta chains from one sample, sequenced in a study of blood T cell repertoires in COVID-19. Profiled with immunoSEQ multiplex PCR; TCRdb holds only in-frame clones, not every one. The sample has some 350,000 clones, around 87% seen once. The specimen sequenced was PBMCs or T cells enriched from blood (not recorded which). The source is a woman younger than 45 who had recovered from COVID-19.

The rearrangement uses TRBV3-1 (or the pseudogene TRBV3-2) and TRBJ1-2; no clear D gene. This CDR3 is 15 amino acids long. V was trimmed by 4 bases and J by 3 bases, leaving 15 bases between them. Germline V gene lookup returns CDR1 LGHDT and CDR2 YNNKEL (reference sequence). For the CDR3, the DNA is TGTGCCAGCAGCCTTGGAGGGAGTTCGGACTATGGCTACACCTTC. Residues: CASSLGGSSDYGYTF.

The chain recombines TRBV7-3 with TRBJ2-1; 11 nucleotides match TRBD2. J was trimmed by 4 bases and V by 3 bases; bases with no gene match: 2. Looked up from germline, CDR1 is SGHTA and CDR2 is FQGTGA. CDR3 length equals 15 residues. This CDR3 is CASSFRLAGYNEQFF. The CDR3 DNA is TGTGCCAGCAGCTTTCGACTAGCGGGATACAATGAGCAGTTCTTC.

The rearrangement joins TRBV10-3 to TRBJ1-1; no clear D gene. The CDR3 covers 14 residues. CDR1 and CDR2 (germline): ENHRY, SYGVKD. The V gene lost 6 bases and the J gene lost 8 bases, with 19 bases spanning the gap. The CDR3 spells CAIRSDSPDGEAFF. The DNA of the CDR3 is TGTGCCATCAGATCAGACTCCCCCGATGGCGAAGCTTTCTTT.

The CDR3 DNA is TGTGCCAGCAGTTTGGGGGACAGGGCTAATGAAAAACTGTTTTTT. Translated, it gives CASSLGDRANEKLFF. The chain employs TRBV28 and TRBJ1-4, with 9 bases identical to TRBD1. CDR1 is MDHEN, CDR2 SYDVKM, per germline. V shed 3 bases, J shed 3 bases, and the junction held 2 bases outside the gene matches. This CDR3 spans 15 amino acids.

The CDR3 DNA follows: TGTGCCATCAGCACAGGCTTGAATGGCTACACCTTC. This gives the protein CAISTGLNGYTF. The V call is TRBV10-3, the J call TRBJ1-2; D might be TRBD1 (5 bases). The CDR3 is made up of 12 amino acids. Germline CDR1 ENHRY, CDR2 SYGVKD. V lost 6 bases and J lost 6, with 11 bases in between.

In its sample, this clone was seen once. The genes are TRBV18 and TRBJ1-1; 7 bases align to TRBD1. Germline V CDR1 and CDR2: KGHSH, LQKENI. J was trimmed by 4 bases and V by 6 bases; bases with no gene match: 20. This CDR3 is built from 18 residues. The CDR3 nucleotides read TGTGCCAGCTCCTTCAGGGGCGGGACAGCCTTACAGAGCACTGAAGCTTTCTTT. The encoded protein is CASSFRGGTALQSTEAFF.

This sequence joins TRBV4-3 and TRBJ1-3, with unresolved D. The V end was cut by 0 bases, the J end by 9 bases, with 9 bases between. This CDR3 contains 13 residues. Germline-derived CDR1 and CDR2 are LGHNA and YSLEER. CDR3 nucleotides: TGCGCCAGCAGCCAAGATCGGGAATTCACCATATATTTT. Its protein product is CASSQDREFTIYF.

This rearrangement joins TRBV6-5 to TRBJ1-4; D uncertain. Per germline, CDR1 MNHEY and CDR2 SVGAGI. Trimming pared 10 bases from V and 0 bases from J, leaving 15 bases between. The CDR3 is 15 residues long. This CDR3 reads CATKRGFATNEKLFF. CDR3 coding DNA: TGTGCCACCAAGAGAGGCTTTGCAACTAATGAAAAACTGTTTTTT.

J is TRBJ1-2 and V is TRBV30, with 10 positions matching TRBD1. Looked up from germline, CDR1 is GTSNPN and CDR2 is SVGIG (reference sequence). This CDR3 has 12 amino acids. Here the CDR3 reads CAETGTGVGYTF. CDR3 bases: TGTGCTGAAACCGGGACAGGGGTTGGCTACACCTTC.

The gene calls are TRBV4-1 and TRBJ1-2; 7 bases are shared with TRBD1. The CDR3 extends over 13 amino acids. Per the germline V gene, CDR1 is MGHRA and CDR2 is YSYEKL. V lost 4 bases and J lost 2; bases outside the gene matches: 1. The CDR3 bases are TGCGCCAGCAGCCTGACAGGGAACTATGGCTACACCTTC. It translates to CASSLTGNYGYTF.

This sequence joins TRBV28 and TRBJ1-4, with D uncertain. Trimming left V 1 base short and J 7 bases short, with 10 bases between. Looked up from germline, CDR1 is MDHEN and CDR2 is SYDVKM. This CDR3 is built from 14 residues. The CDR3, as DNA: TGTGCCAGCAGTTTATCCGGGATCGTTGAAAAACTGTTTTTT. This gives the protein CASSLSGIVEKLFF.

The DNA for the CDR3 is TGTGCCTGGAGTGGGGCAGAGTATCAGCCCCAGCATTTT. It translates to CAWSGAEYQPQHF. V and J are TRBV30 and TRBJ1-5; D is uncertain. V lost 1 base to trimming and J lost 5 bases, with 9 bases between them. CDR1 is GTSNPN and CDR2 is SVGIG in the germline V gene (reference sequence). CDR3 length: 13 amino acids.

The rearrangement links TRBV9 to TRBJ2-5, with a tentative D call TRBD2 (6 bases). The CDR3 has 15 residues. CDR1 and CDR2 from the germline V gene are SGDLS and YYNGEE. V dropped 3 bases and J dropped 5 bases, with 17 bases sitting between them. The CDR3: CASSARRGVGETQYF. The CDR3 DNA is TGTGCCAGCAGCGCTCGCCGCGGGGTTGGGGAGACCCAGTACTTC.

The chain uses TRBV4-1 and TRBJ2-7, with unresolved D. Germline V gives CDR1 MGHRA, CDR2 YSYEKL. The length of the CDR3 is 13 residues. The V end lost 3 bases, the J end lost 3 bases, and 9 bases lay between the germline ends. The CDR3 sequence: CASSHTRYYEQYF. DNA of the CDR3: TGCGCCAGCAGCCACACACGTTACTACGAGCAGTACTTC.

The chain uses TRBV6-5 and TRBJ1-1; D perhaps matches TRBD1 (5 bases). Germline CDR1 and CDR2: MNHEY and SVGAGI. The CDR3 contains 13 residues. Trimming took 5 bases from V and 2 from J, leaving 9 bases between them. CDR3 loop: CASSTGQNTEAFF. The CDR3, as DNA: TGTGCCAGCAGTACTGGACAAAACACTGAAGCTTTCTTT.

This clone was seen a handful of times. V gene TRBV27 combines with J gene TRBJ1-5; D remains unclear. The V gene's germline CDR1 is MNHEY and CDR2 SMNVEV (reference sequence). V was cut by 2 bases and J by 7 bases, with 15 bases left in between. CDR3 size: 15 residues. In nucleotides, the CDR3 is TGTGCCAGCAGTTTAAACAGACGTGAAAACCAGCCCCAGCATTTT. It yields the protein CASSLNRRENQPQHF.

This chain uses TRBV4-2 with TRBJ1-2; perhaps TRBD1 as D (5 bases). CDR1 LGHNA and CDR2 YNFKEQ come from the germline V gene. The CDR3 runs 16 residues. V gave up 0 bases and J gave up 5 bases, with 16 bases separating them. CDR3 coding DNA: TGTGCCAGCAGCCAAGAGGGGGAGGGTTCGTCTTATGGCTACACCTTC. Encoded protein: CASSQEGEGSSYGYTF.

The chain joins TRBV11-2 to TRBJ2-1; 10 positions agree with TRBD2. The CDR3 consists of 15 residues. Losses at the gene ends were 1 base for V and 4 bases for J; bases not matched to a gene: 1. Germline CDR1 and CDR2: SGHAT and FQNNGV. The CDR3 DNA sequence: TGTGCCAGCAGCTTAGGGACTAGCGGTTACAATGAGCAGTTCTTC. Translated: CASSLGTSGYNEQFF.